The 22 T cell receptor beta chains below come from one sample, sequenced in a study of blood T cells in healthy people across ages. With a J-beta primer mix and a sample-barcoded 5' primer, a second PCR ran about 6 to 11 cycles. One entry per CDR3 protein, called by TCRdb with MiXCR from the 5' RACE reads. The sample shows 1.5 million to 2 million distinct CDR3 sequences, 28% of them seen only once. The material sequenced was blood. These receptors came from a young woman in good health.

The chain carries TRBV28 and TRBJ2-7, with TRBD1 matching 12 bases. The CDR3 is made up of 15 amino acids. V lost 4 bases to trimming and J lost 6 bases; unmatched junction nucleotides: 7. CDR1 and CDR2 (germline): MDHEN, SYDVKM. In DNA, the CDR3 is TGTGCCAGCAGTTCTTCCGGGACAGGGGGCGGCGAGCAGTACTTC. As protein: CASSSSGTGGGEQYF.

The V call is TRBV12-3 or TRBV12-4, the J call TRBJ1-2; D is unresolved. The V gene lost 5 bases and the J gene lost 3 bases, with 10 bases spanning the gap. The CDR3 sequence is 13 residues long. CDR3 nucleotides: TGTGCCAGCAGTACTGGGGTATACTATGGCTACACCTTC. Protein product: CASSTGVYYGYTF.

This clonotype appeared once. This chain uses TRBV5-5 with TRBJ2-3; 7 bases align to TRBD2. Germline CDR1 reads SGHKS; CDR2 reads YYEKEE (reference sequence). V lost 6 bases and J lost 2; bases outside the gene matches: 15. CDR3 length equals 17 residues. The CDR3 reads CASTDPGAGPFTDTQYF. DNA of the CDR3: TGTGCCAGCACCGACCCTGGAGCGGGGCCTTTCACAGATACGCAGTATTTT.

Ten or more counts support this clonotype. V usage is TRBV20-1 and J usage is TRBJ1-5, with D possibly being TRBD1 (5 bases). Germline CDR1 is DFQATT and CDR2 is SNEGSKA (reference sequence). The CDR3 length is 13 residues. Trimming removed 1 base from V and 5 bases from J, with 9 bases in between. CDR3 nucleotides: TGCAGTGCTAGAGGGGACCAGGATCAGCCCCAGCATTTT. Translating gives CSARGDQDQPQHF.

This clonotype was seen more than once but under ten times. The chain is built from TRBV15 and TRBJ1-2; 8 nucleotides line up with TRBD1. CDR1 is LNHNV and CDR2 is YYDKDF in the germline V gene (reference sequence). Germline trimming cut 0 bases from V and 6 bases from J; bases unmatched to any gene: 12. This CDR3 is 17 amino acids long. DNA for the CDR3: TGTGCCACCAGCAGAGATCACGACAGGGGCGAGAGGGATGGCTACACCTTC. Translating it yields CATSRDHDRGERDGYTF.

This clonotype was observed a few times. An end of the junction does not agree with germline; a read error may underlie this. The V and J genes are TRBV7-2 and TRBJ1-2; D unresolved. The CDR3 is made up of 14 amino acids. Germline V lookup: CDR1 SGHTA, CDR2 FQGNSA. The CDR3 coding sequence is TGTGCCAGCAGCTTCATGGTCGGTGACAATGGCTGCACCTTC. This sequence encodes CASSFMVGDNGCTF.

The chain employs TRBV15 and TRBJ1-6, with TRBD1 matching over 8 bases. The CDR3 contains 16 residues. With V trimmed by 4 bases and J by 7 bases, 9 bases remained unmatched. Germline V lookup: CDR1 LNHNV, CDR2 YYDKDF (reference sequence). The CDR3 DNA reads TGTGCCACCAGCATTGGAGGACAGGGACGGAATTCACCCCTCCACTTT. Translated, it gives CATSIGGQGRNSPLHF. The full variable domain, rest sourced from reference TRBV15 and TRBJ1-6, is DAMVIQNPRYQVTQFGKPVTLSCSQTLNHNVMYWYQQKSSQAPKLLFHYYDKDFNNEADTPDNFQSRRPNTSFCFLDIRSPGLGDTAMYLCATSIGGQGRNSPLHFGNGTRLTVT.

V usage is TRBV20-1 and J usage is TRBJ2-2; a possible D gene is TRBD2 (6 bases). Germline V gene lookup returns CDR1 DFQATT and CDR2 SNEGSKA (reference sequence). The CDR3 runs 14 residues. In nucleotides, the CDR3 is TGCGGTATACAACCGGGACTCTTTGCCGGGGAGCTGTTTTTT. It translates to CGIQPGLFAGELFF.

This clonotype was counted many times. The chain combines TRBV15 with TRBJ2-1, with D hard to call. The CDR3 sequence is 17 residues long. V was shortened by 0 bases and J by 9 bases, with 21 bases between the two germline ends. The germline V gene has CDR1 LNHNV and CDR2 YYDKDF (reference sequence). CDR3 region: CATSRDLGSARIGEQFF. The DNA of the CDR3 is TGTGCCACCAGCAGAGATCTCGGGTCCGCCCGGATCGGTGAGCAGTTCTTC.

This clonotype appeared a few times. The gene calls are TRBV7-2 and TRBJ2-1; 11 positions agree with TRBD2. In germline, CDR1 is SGHTA, CDR2 FQGNSA. The length of the CDR3 is 15 residues. V was clipped by 6 bases and J by 5 bases; unmatched bases: 6. This chain's CDR3 is CASRPTSGGNNEQFF. DNA of the CDR3: TGTGCCAGCAGACCTACTAGCGGGGGTAACAATGAGCAGTTCTTC.

Of note for this clonotype: Germline and junction disagree at one end, which may indicate a read error. V usage is TRBV20-1 and J usage is TRBJ1-4; D unresolved. The germline gives CDR1 DFQATT, CDR2 SNEGSKA (reference sequence). This CDR3 spans 15 amino acids. As DNA, the CDR3 is TGCAGTGCTAGAGATCGGAAGGCAGATTATGAAGAACTGTTTTTT. As protein: CSARDRKADYEELFF.

This clonotype has ten or more counts. This chain links TRBV20-1 with TRBJ2-7; no reliable D call. Trimming stripped 3 bases from V and 3 bases from J, with 15 bases between. From germline, CDR1 is DFQATT and CDR2 SNEGSKA (reference sequence). CDR3 length equals 14 residues. In nucleotides, the CDR3 is TGCAGTGCTAGCATTAACCCTAACATCTACGAGCAGTACTTC. Translated: CSASINPNIYEQYF.

This clonotype occurred a few times. The rearrangement links TRBV6-2 or TRBV6-3 to TRBJ2-5; 11 positions agree with TRBD2. The CDR3 extends over 15 amino acids. Trimming cost V 6 bases and J 1 base; bases outside gene matches: 4. Per the germline V gene, CDR1 is MNHEY and CDR2 is SVGEGT. The CDR3 coding sequence is TGTGCCAGCAGACTACTAGCGGGGGCCCAAGAGACCCAGTACTTC. It specifies CASRLLAGAQETQYF.

The V call is TRBV5-6, the J call TRBJ2-5, with D possibly TRBD2 on 6 matching bases. Trimming removed 1 base from V and 2 bases from J, with 12 bases in between. CDR1 is SGHDT, CDR2 YYEEEE, per germline. This CDR3 contains 15 residues. The CDR3 loop is CASSLYGGDQETQYF. For the CDR3, the DNA is TGTGCCAGCAGCTTGTACGGGGGTGATCAAGAGACCCAGTACTTC.

This clonotype was seen many times. The rearrangement uses TRBV20-1 and TRBJ1-6; D gene uncertain. V shed 3 bases and J shed 7 bases, with 13 bases lying between them. Germline V gene sequence: CDR1 DFQATT, CDR2 SNEGSKA (reference sequence). This CDR3 contains 14 residues. The CDR3 is CSASHAAVNSPLHF. In nucleotides, the CDR3 is TGCAGTGCTAGTCACGCGGCCGTAAATTCACCCCTCCACTTT.

This clonotype was detected only a few times. At one end the junction does not follow the germline gene, possibly because of a read error. The chain links TRBV28 to TRBJ2-1; TRBD2 matches 7 bases. Germline V gene sequence: CDR1 MDHEN, CDR2 SYDVKM. The CDR3 covers 13 residues. This chain's CDR3 is CASSFRLANGQFF. The DNA for the CDR3 is TGTGCCAGCAGTTTTCGACTAGCCAATGGGCAGTTCTTC.

This clonotype was observed once. The chain uses TRBV4-3 and TRBJ1-3, with 9 positions matching TRBD1. CDR1 and CDR2 (germline): LGHNA, YSLEER. This CDR3 is 15 amino acids long. Trimming removed 1 base from V and 3 bases from J; junction bases left unmatched: 1. The CDR3 spells CASSQGQGVGNTIYF. In nucleotides, the CDR3 is TGCGCCAGCAGCCAAGGACAGGGGGTTGGAAACACCATATATTTT.

The rearrangement uses TRBV29-1 and TRBJ2-5; 7 bases are a match to TRBD1. The CDR3 runs 13 residues. Germline V CDR1 and CDR2: SQVTM, ANQGSEA. J was trimmed by 11 bases and V by 7 bases; bases with no gene match: 16. CDR3 DNA sequence: TGCAGCGCTTCGATAGGAACTACAGGGGAGCAGTACTTC. Translation gives CSASIGTTGEQYF.

This clonotype appeared many times. The chain joins TRBV12-3 or TRBV12-4 to TRBJ1-2; TRBD1 might be the D (6 bases). The CDR3 loop spans 11 amino acids. Trimming pared 6 bases from V and 8 bases from J, leaving 10 bases between. DNA for the CDR3: TGTGCCAGCAGCCGGGGGGCCGGCTACACCTTC. Residues: CASSRGAGYTF.

The rearrangement joins TRBV6-4 to TRBJ2-2; D ambiguous. V was cut by 5 bases and J by 3 bases, with 7 bases left in between. The CDR3 sequence is 13 residues long. The germline CDR1 and CDR2 sequences are MRHNA and SNTAGT. The CDR3 coding sequence is TGTGCCAGCAGTAAAACAGACACCGGGGAGCTGTTTTTT. Amino acid sequence: CASSKTDTGELFF.

This clonotype was counted once. The J gene is TRBJ1-1, the V gene TRBV2; no firm D call. Deletions cut 10 bases from V and 0 bases from J, with 12 bases between. This CDR3 contains 13 residues. Per the germline V gene, CDR1 is SNHLY and CDR2 is FYNNEI. The CDR3 bases are TGTGCCATCCTCAGAGGGATGAACACTGAAGCTTTCTTT. Its translation is CAILRGMNTEAFF.

This clonotype was detected ten times or more. The chain couples TRBV12-3 or TRBV12-4 to TRBJ2-1; 7 bases agree with TRBD1. The junction had 5 bases not matched to a gene; V was cut back by 6 bases and J by 6 bases. CDR3 length equals 13 residues. CDR3: CASSLDRVNEQFF. For the CDR3, the DNA is TGTGCCAGCAGCCTCGACAGGGTCAATGAGCAGTTCTTC.